These T cell receptor beta chains were read from a single sample in a study of persistence of HIV-infected CD4 T cells. These receptors' targets are unknown. TCRdb's copy holds only in-frame clones and misses some; the assay was immunoSEQ multiplex PCR. The sample gives about 43,000 clones, 70% to 90% of which show up once; approximately 1% is in the top ten. This specimen was CD4+ T cells sorted from PBMCs after approximately 19-hour stimulation, taken from a patient who received antiretroviral therapy. These receptors all stem from an adult man with HIV who was CMV-seropositive. Both conserved end residues are trimmed from each CDR3. A D gene is named only where the DNA matches it firmly.

j_call v_call d_call cdr3_aa
TRBJ2-2 TRBV3-1/TRBV3-2 - ASSFLGGELF
TRBJ1-5 TRBV30 TRBD1 AWSPTGEQPQH
TRBJ1-5 TRBV20-1 - SASGQGNQPQH
TRBJ1-5 TRBV18 - ASSPIRQAGENQPQH
TRBJ2-2 TRBV9 - ASSLGGSNTGELF
TRBJ1-1 TRBV3-1/TRBV3-2 TRBD1 ASSLLGTDNTEAF
TRBJ2-3 TRBV28 TRBD2 ASSLVAGGKADTQY
TRBJ1-3 TRBV7-8 - ASSPLEGGRGGNTIY
TRBJ2-7 TRBV10-3 - AISESRGGRGYSYEQY
TRBJ2-1 TRBV15 TRBD1 AIGQGAYNEQF
TRBJ2-2 TRBV18 TRBD1 ASSPLRGQDTGELF
TRBJ2-1 TRBV5-1 - ASSTGQEREGVQF
TRBJ1-1 TRBV28 TRBD1 ASITGTVMNTEAF
TRBJ1-4 TRBV19 - ASRTSEHGGEKLF
TRBJ1-2 TRBV6-6 TRBD1 ASSYSTGLDGYT
TRBJ2-7 TRBV15 TRBD1 ATQDRGNEQY
TRBJ1-1 TRBV15 - ATSRDARGDTEAF
TRBJ2-3 TRBV27 - ASSLADQRTDTQY